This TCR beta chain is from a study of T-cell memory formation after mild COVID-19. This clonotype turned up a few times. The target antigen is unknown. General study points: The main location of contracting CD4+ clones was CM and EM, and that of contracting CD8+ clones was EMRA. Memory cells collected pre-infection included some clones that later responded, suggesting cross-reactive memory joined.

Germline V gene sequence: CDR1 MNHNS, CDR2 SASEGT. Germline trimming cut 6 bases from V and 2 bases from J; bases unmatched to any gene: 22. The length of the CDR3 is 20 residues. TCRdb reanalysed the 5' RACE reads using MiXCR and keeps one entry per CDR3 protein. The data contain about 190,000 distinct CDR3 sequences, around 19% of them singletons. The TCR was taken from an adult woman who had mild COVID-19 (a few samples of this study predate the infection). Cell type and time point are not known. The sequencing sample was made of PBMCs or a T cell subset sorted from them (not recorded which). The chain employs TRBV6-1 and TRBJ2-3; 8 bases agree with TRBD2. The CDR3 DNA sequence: TGTGCCAGCAGGACCCTTAGACTAGCGATCGGACCTTATTACACAGATACGCAGTATTTT. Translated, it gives CASRTLRLAIGPYYTDTQYF.